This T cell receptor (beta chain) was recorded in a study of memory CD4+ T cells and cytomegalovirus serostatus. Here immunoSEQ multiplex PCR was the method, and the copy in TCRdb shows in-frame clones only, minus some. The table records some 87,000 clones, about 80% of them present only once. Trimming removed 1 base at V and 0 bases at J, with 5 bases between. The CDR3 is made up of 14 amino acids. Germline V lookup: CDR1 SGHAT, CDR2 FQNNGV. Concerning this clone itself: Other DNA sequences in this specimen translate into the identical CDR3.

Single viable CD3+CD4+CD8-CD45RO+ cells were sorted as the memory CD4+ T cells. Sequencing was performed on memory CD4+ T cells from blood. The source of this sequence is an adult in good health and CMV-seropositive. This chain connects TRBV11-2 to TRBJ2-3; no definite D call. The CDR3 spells CASSLGLSTDTQYF. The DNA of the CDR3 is TGTGCCAGCAGCTTAGGGTTGAGCACAGATACGCAGTATTTT.